Below are 18 T cell receptor beta chains sequenced from a single sample in a study of siplizumab effects on memory and regulatory T cells. Profiled with immunoSEQ multiplex PCR; TCRdb holds only in-frame clones, not every one. The sample yields under 130,000 clones, just over 90% seen once. The sequenced sample was CD4+ T cells sorted from blood. Receptor source: a human donor in good health.

The chain uses TRBV4-3 and TRBJ2-3, with D unresolved. This CDR3 is 15 amino acids long. V lost 2 bases and J 2 bases, leaving 11 bases between the germline ends. Germline V gene data show CDR1 as LGHNA and CDR2 as YSLEER. The CDR3 DNA reads TGCGCCAGCAGCCAAATCGGCTTATACACAGATACGCAGTATTTT. As protein: CASSQIGLYTDTQYF.

The chain carries TRBV6-1 and TRBJ1-1; no reliable D call. Germline V gene sequence: CDR1 MNHNS, CDR2 SASEGT. The CDR3 loop spans 13 amino acids. Deletions cut 10 bases from V and 1 base from J, with 13 bases between. CDR3 bases: TGTGCCACCATGGGAGCGGGGAACACTGAAGCTTTCTTT. Protein sequence: CATMGAGNTEAFF.

This chain joins TRBV13 and TRBJ1-2, with D unclear. The CDR3 spans 12 residues. Germline V lookup: CDR1 PRHDT, CDR2 FYEKMQ (reference sequence). V dropped 1 base and J dropped 7 bases, with 7 bases sitting between them. The CDR3, as DNA: TGTGCCAGCAGCTTAGTCAGGACTGGCTACACCTTC. As protein: CASSLVRTGYTF. Full variable domain (missing parts from reference TRBV13 and TRBJ1-2): AAGVIQSPRHLIKEKRETATLKCYPIPRHDTVYWYQQGPGQDPQFLISFYEKMQSDKGSIPDRFSAQQFSDYHSELNMSSLELGDSALYFCASSLVRTGYTFGSGTRLTVV.

This sequence joins TRBV4-2 and TRBJ2-5; 13 bases are shared with TRBD2. CDR1 is LGHNA, CDR2 YNFKEQ, per germline. CDR3 length: 16 residues. With 2 bases clipped from V and 5 bases from J, the junction kept 5 bases outside the gene matches. The CDR3 DNA follows: TGTGCCAGCAGCCAAACTAGCGGGAGGGCCCAGGAGACCCAGTACTTC. Translating it yields CASSQTSGRAQETQYF.

The chain uses TRBV4-1 and TRBJ2-3; TRBD2 agrees at 7 bases. Germline V CDR1 and CDR2: MGHRA, YSYEKL. This CDR3 spans 17 amino acids. V was clipped by 5 bases and J by 3 bases; unmatched bases: 14. The CDR3 here is CASSSTGGGIETDTQYF. The CDR3 coding sequence is TGCGCCAGCAGCTCTACGGGCGGGGGAATAGAAACAGATACGCAGTATTTT.

The rearrangement links TRBV5-4 to TRBJ2-5; no clear D gene. Trimming took off 0 bases at V and 2 bases at J, with 8 bases between the two ends. Germline CDR1 reads SGHNT; CDR2 reads YYREEE (reference sequence). This CDR3 comprises 14 residues. CDR3 region: CASSLVSSQETQYF. CDR3 DNA sequence: TGTGCCAGCAGCTTGGTGTCGAGTCAAGAGACCCAGTACTTC.

The V gene is TRBV19, the J gene TRBJ2-4, with a weak D call TRBD2 (6 bases). Germline lookup yields CDR1 LNHDA and CDR2 SQIVND (reference sequence). The CDR3 runs to 14 residues. Trimming pared 3 bases from V and 8 bases from J, leaving 14 bases between. The CDR3 DNA is TGTGCCAGTAGTATCCGGGAGTTCACAGACATTCAGTACTTC. Protein sequence: CASSIREFTDIQYF. Variable domain in full (rest from reference TRBV19 and TRBJ2-4): DGGITQSPKYLFRKEGQNVTLSCEQNLNHDAMYWYRQDPGQGLRLIYYSQIVNDFQKGDIAEGYSVSREKKESFPLTVTSAQKNPTAFYLCASSIREFTDIQYFGAGTRLSVL.

This chain uses TRBV18 with TRBJ2-3; D possibly corresponds to TRBD1 (6 bases). The V end lost 6 bases, the J end lost 0 bases, and 13 bases lay between the germline ends. In germline, CDR1 is KGHSH, CDR2 LQKENI. The CDR3 has 15 amino acids. The CDR3 sequence: CASSQQGTSTDTQYF. The CDR3 bases are TGTGCCAGCTCTCAACAGGGAACTAGCACAGATACGCAGTATTTT. The variable domain in full, completed from reference TRBV18 and TRBJ2-3, reads NAGVMQNPRHLVRRRGQEARLRCSPMKGHSHVYWYRQLPEEGLKFMVYLQKENIIDESGMPKERFSAEFPKEGPSILRIQQVVRGDSAAYFCASSQQGTSTDTQYFGPGTRLTVL.

The chain is built from TRBV14 and TRBJ1-6; the D gene is possibly TRBD1 (5 bases). Trimming removed 2 bases at V and 10 bases at J, with 9 bases between. The CDR3 is made up of 13 amino acids. In germline, CDR1 is SGHDN, CDR2 FVKESK. The CDR3 nucleotides are TGTGCCAGCAGCCAACTAAGGGGATCACCCCTCCACTTT. This encodes CASSQLRGSPLHF.

The rearrangement uses TRBV11-2 and TRBJ2-1; 9 nucleotides agree with TRBD2. This CDR3 is 15 amino acids long. Germline V CDR1 and CDR2: SGHAT, FQNNGV. Trimming took 1 base from V and 9 from J; bases not matched to a gene: 7. CDR3 protein: CASSLGSGGSGEQFF. The CDR3 region has the DNA TGTGCCAGCAGCTTAGGGAGCGGGGGGTCCGGTGAGCAGTTCTTC.

The rearrangement links TRBV4-3 to TRBJ2-3; possible D gene TRBD2, 6 bases. CDR3 length: 12 residues. V was pared by 3 bases and J by 12 bases, with 13 bases between. Germline V gives CDR1 LGHNA, CDR2 YSLEER. This CDR3 reads CASSQNSGSQYF. The DNA for the CDR3 is TGCGCCAGCAGCCAGAACTCCGGGAGCCAGTATTTT.

This clone came up a few times. The chain has TRBV6-1 and TRBJ1-4, with D perhaps TRBD1 (6 bases). The CDR3 consists of 13 residues. V dropped 10 bases and J dropped 8 bases, with 17 bases sitting between them. CDR1 MNHNS and CDR2 SASEGT come from the germline V gene. The CDR3 is CAILRGAGEKLFF. In nucleotides, the CDR3 is TGTGCCATCCTCCGGGGGGCGGGAGAAAAACTGTTTTTT.

The chain employs TRBV29-1 and TRBJ1-2, with 9 bases identical to TRBD1. This CDR3 spans 12 amino acids. V was clipped by 6 bases and J by 7 bases; unmatched bases: 6. Germline V CDR1 and CDR2: SQVTM, ANQGSEA. CDR3 coding DNA: TGCAGCGTCTTAGGACAGGGGTCTGGCTACACCTTC. Protein sequence: CSVLGQGSGYTF. Variable domain in full (rest from reference TRBV29-1 and TRBJ1-2): SAVISQKPSRDICQRGTSLTIQCQVDSQVTMMFWYRQQPGQSLTLIATANQGSEATYESGFVIDKFPISRPNLTFSTLTVSNMSPEDSSIYLCSVLGQGSGYTFGSGTRLTVV.

This chain connects TRBV6-6 to TRBJ2-5; possible D gene TRBD2, 6 bases. This CDR3 contains 12 residues. Germline CDR1 and CDR2: MNHNY and SVGAGI (reference sequence). Deletions cut 6 bases from V and 5 bases from J, with 10 bases between. This CDR3 is CASRNSGETQYF. CDR3 DNA: TGTGCCAGCAGGAATAGCGGTGAGACCCAGTACTTC.

This clone came up once. The J gene is TRBJ1-1, the V gene TRBV5-4; D not resolved. V gave up 6 bases and J gave up 0 bases, with 12 bases separating them. The germline CDR1 and CDR2 sequences are SGHNT and YYREEE (reference sequence). This CDR3 region has 14 residues. In DNA form, the CDR3 reads TGTGCCAGCAACGACCAGAACATGAACACTGAAGCTTTCTTT. Its protein product is CASNDQNMNTEAFF.

The chain combines TRBV5-1 with TRBJ1-1; no clear D. This CDR3 is built from 16 residues. Germline assignment: CDR1 SGHRS and CDR2 YFSETQ. The germline V and J ends were trimmed by 0 bases and 1 base, with 13 bases remaining between them. As DNA, the CDR3 is TGCGCCAGCAGCTTGGACCGACGTGGGCGGAACACTGAAGCTTTCTTT. Translating it yields CASSLDRRGRNTEAFF.

A few counts support this clone. J is TRBJ1-5 and V is TRBV5-8; D might be TRBD1 (5 bases). The V and J ends lost 0 bases and 3 bases respectively, with 13 bases between them. This CDR3 has 16 residues. Germline loops: CDR1 SGHTS, CDR2 YDEGEE. CDR3 sequence (DNA): TGTGCCAGCAGCTTGGCTGGACAACTAAACAATCAGCCCCAGCATTTT. Protein: CASSLAGQLNNQPQHF. Filled out from reference TRBV5-8 and TRBJ1-5, the complete variable domain reads EAGVTQSPTHLIKTRGQQATLRCSPISGHTSVYWYQQALGLGLQFLLWYDEGEERNRGNFPPRFSGRQFPNYSSELNVNALELEDSALYLCASSLAGQLNNQPQHFGDGTRLSIL.

This chain joins TRBV30 and TRBJ2-7, with 8 bases that match TRBD1. Germline V gene data show CDR1 as GTSNPN and CDR2 as SVGIG (reference sequence). V lost 0 bases, J lost 6 bases, and 4 bases stayed unmatched. The CDR3 is 13 residues long. CDR3 residues: CAWSVLGQGEQYF. The CDR3 DNA follows: TGTGCCTGGAGTGTACTAGGACAGGGCGAGCAGTACTTC. The entire variable domain, with the rest obtained from reference TRBV30 and TRBJ2-7, is as follows: SQTIHQWPATLVQPVGSPLSLECTVEGTSNPNLYWYRQAAGRGLQLLFYSVGIGQISSEVPQNLSASRPQDRQFILSSKKLLLSDSGFYLCAWSVLGQGEQYFGPGTRLTVT.